The sequence of this T cell receptor (beta chain) was determined in a study of cytomegalovirus exposure and HLA in healthy donors. The CDR3 loop spans 15 amino acids. Trimming left V 3 bases short and J 6 bases short, with 18 bases between. CDR1 LNHDA and CDR2 SQIVND come from the germline V gene (reference sequence). It was with 60 Vbeta and 13 Jbeta primers that the PCR ran. Repertoires were generated with immunoSEQ multiplex PCR, while TCRdb's copy carries only in-frame clones and drops some. With under 200,000 clones in the sample, the ten largest clones hold about 2.2%. Study-wide results and limits: There were under 200 TCR beta chains listed as cytomegalovirus-associated. When a later analysis was performed, an Asian-associated ancestry cluster reportedly had fewer N-insertions than the roughly 670-donor mean. With DRB1 most and HLA-C fewest, TCR association rates differed between HLA loci in a later analysis. Later analysis indicated greater clonal expansion among HLA-associated TCR beta chains than among equally common other chains.

Of note for this clone: What it binds is not known.

The chain joins TRBV19 to TRBJ2-7; D may be TRBD1 (5 bases). This TCR was recovered from a man aged 30 to 39 in good health and CMV-seronegative. Sequenced input: PBMCs. CDR3 in DNA: TGTGCCAGTAGTATCGCGGACAAGCCCATCACCGAGCAGTACTTC. It yields the protein CASSIADKPITEQYF.